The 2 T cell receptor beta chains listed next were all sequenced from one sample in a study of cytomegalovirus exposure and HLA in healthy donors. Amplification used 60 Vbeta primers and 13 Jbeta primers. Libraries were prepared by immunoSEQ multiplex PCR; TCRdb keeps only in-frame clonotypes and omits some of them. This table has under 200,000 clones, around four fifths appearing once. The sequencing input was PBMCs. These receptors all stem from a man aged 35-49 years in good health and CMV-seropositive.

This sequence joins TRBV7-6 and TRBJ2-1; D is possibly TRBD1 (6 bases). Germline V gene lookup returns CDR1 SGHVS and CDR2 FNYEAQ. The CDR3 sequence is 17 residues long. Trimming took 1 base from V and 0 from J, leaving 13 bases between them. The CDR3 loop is CASSLGSRGSSYNEQFF. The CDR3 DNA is TGTGCCAGCAGCTTAGGTTCCAGGGGCTCCTCCTACAATGAGCAGTTCTTC.

This CDR3 is CATRPQGARMRGYTF. CDR3 nucleotides: TGTGCCACCCGGCCCCAGGGGGCGCGAATGAGGGGCTACACCTTC. The chain uses TRBV7-2 and TRBJ1-2, with 8 bases aligning to TRBD1. The CDR3 consists of 15 residues. V lost 10 bases to trimming and J lost 8 bases; unmatched junction nucleotides: 18. Germline-derived CDR1 and CDR2 are SGHTA and FQGNSA.